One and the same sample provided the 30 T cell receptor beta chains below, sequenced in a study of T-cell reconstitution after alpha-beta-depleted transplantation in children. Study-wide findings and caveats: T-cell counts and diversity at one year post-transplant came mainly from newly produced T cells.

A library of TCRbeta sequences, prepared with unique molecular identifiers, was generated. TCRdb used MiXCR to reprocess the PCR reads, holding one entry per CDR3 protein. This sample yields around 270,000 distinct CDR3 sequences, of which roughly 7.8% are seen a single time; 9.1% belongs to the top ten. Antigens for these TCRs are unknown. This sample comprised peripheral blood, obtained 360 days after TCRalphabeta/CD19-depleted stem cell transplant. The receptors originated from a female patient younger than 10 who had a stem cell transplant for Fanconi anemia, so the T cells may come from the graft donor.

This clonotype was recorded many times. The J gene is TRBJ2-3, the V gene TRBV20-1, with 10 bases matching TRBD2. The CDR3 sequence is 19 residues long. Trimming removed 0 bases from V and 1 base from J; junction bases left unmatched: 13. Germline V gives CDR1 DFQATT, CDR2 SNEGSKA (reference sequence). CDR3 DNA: TGCAGTGCTAGAGATAGCAGTCGGAGGAGCGGGAGGGGCACAGATACGCAGTATTTT. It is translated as CSARDSSRRSGRGTDTQYF.

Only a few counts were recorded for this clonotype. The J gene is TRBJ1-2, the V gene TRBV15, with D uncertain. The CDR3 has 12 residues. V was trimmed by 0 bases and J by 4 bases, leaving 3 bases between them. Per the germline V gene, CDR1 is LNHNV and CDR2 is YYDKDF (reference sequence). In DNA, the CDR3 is TGTGCCACCAGCAGAGATGCCTATGGCTACACCTTC. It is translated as CATSRDAYGYTF.

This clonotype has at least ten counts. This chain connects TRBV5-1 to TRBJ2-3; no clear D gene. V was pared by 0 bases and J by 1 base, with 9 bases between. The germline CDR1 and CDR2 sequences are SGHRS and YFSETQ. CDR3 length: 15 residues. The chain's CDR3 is CASSLDPSGTDTQYF. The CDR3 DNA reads TGCGCCAGCAGCTTGGATCCGTCAGGCACAGATACGCAGTATTTT.

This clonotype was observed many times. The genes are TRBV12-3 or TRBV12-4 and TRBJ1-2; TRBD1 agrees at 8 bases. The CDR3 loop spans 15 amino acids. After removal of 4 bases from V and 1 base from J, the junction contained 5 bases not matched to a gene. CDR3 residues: CASSSQQGGNYGYTF. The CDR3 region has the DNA TGTGCCAGCAGTTCCCAACAGGGGGGTAACTATGGCTACACCTTC.

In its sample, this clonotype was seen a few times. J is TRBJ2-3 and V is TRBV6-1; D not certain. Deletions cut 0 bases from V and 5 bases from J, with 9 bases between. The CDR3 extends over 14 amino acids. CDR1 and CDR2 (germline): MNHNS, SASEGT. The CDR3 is CASSEALLGDTQYF. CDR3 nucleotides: TGTGCCAGCAGTGAAGCGCTTTTGGGAGATACGCAGTATTTT.

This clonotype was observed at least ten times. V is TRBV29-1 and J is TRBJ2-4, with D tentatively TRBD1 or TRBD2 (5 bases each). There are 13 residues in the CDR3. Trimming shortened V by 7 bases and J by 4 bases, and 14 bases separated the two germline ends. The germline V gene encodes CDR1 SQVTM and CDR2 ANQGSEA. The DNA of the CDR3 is TGCAGCGCCGGGACCTTAGATAAAAACATTCAGTACTTC. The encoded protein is CSAGTLDKNIQYF.

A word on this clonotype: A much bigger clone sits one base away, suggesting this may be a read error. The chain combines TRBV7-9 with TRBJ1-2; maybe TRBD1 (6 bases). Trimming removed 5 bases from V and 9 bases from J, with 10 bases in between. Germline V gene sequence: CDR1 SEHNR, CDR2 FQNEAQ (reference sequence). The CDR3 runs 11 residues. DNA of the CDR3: TGTGCCAGCAGCCTAACAGGGTGCTACACCTTC. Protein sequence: CASSLTGCYTF. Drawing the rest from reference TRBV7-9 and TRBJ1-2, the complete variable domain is DTGVSQNPRHKITKRGQNVTFRCDPISEHNRLYWYRQTLGQGPEFLTYFQNEAQLEKSRLLSDRFSAERPKGSFSTLEIQRTEQGDSAMYLCASSLTGCYTFGSGTRLTVV.

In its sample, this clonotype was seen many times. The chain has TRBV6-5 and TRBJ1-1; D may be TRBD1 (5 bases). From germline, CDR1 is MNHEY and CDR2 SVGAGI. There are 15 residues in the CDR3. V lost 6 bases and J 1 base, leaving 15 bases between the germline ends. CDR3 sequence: CASSPGGAGNTEAFF. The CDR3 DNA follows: TGTGCCAGCAGCCCTGGAGGGGCCGGGAACACTGAAGCTTTCTTT.

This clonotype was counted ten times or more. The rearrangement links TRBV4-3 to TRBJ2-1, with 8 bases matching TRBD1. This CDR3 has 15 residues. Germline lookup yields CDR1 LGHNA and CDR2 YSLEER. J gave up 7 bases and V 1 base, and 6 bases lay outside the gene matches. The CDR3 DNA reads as TGCGCCAGCAGCCAAGGGGCAGGGGGCACGAATGAGCAGTTCTTC. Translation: CASSQGAGGTNEQFF.

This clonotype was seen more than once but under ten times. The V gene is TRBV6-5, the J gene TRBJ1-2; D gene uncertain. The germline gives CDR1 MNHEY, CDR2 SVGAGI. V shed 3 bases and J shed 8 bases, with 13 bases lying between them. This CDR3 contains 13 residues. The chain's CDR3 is CASSYYGSGGYTF. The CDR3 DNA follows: TGTGCCAGCAGTTATTACGGTTCGGGAGGCTACACCTTC.

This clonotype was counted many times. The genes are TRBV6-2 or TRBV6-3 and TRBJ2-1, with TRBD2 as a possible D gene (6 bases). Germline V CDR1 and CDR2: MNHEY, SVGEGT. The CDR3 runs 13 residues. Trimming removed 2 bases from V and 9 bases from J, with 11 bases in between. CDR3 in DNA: TGTGCCAGCAGTTACGTTTCGGGGGTTGAGCAGTTCTTC. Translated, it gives CASSYVSGVEQFF.

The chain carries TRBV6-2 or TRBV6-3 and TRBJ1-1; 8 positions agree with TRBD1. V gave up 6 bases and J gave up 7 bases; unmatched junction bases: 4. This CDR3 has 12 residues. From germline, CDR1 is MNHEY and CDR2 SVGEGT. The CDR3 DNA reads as TGTGCCAGCAGCCGGACAGGGATTGAAGCTTTCTTT. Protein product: CASSRTGIEAFF.

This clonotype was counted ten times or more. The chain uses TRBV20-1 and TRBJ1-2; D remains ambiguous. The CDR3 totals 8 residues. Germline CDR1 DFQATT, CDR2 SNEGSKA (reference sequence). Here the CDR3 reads CSDPGYTF. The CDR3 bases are TGCAGCGACCCTGGCTACACCTTC.

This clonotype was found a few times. The CDR3 DNA sequence: TGTGCCAGCAGTTACGGTCGGGGGAGCAGCTACACCTTC. This codes for CASSYGRGSSYTF. The J gene is TRBJ1-2, the V gene TRBV6-5; a weak D match, TRBD1 (5 bases). The CDR3 is made up of 13 amino acids. Trimming stripped 2 bases from V and 9 bases from J, with 13 bases between. Germline V gene sequence: CDR1 MNHEY, CDR2 SVGAGI.

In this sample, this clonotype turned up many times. Here the CDR3 reads CASRVGGDSTDTQYF. The CDR3 DNA reads TGTGCCAGCAGAGTCGGGGGGGATAGCACAGATACGCAGTATTTT. The chain employs TRBV12-3 or TRBV12-4 and TRBJ2-3; 8 bases align to TRBD2. V lost 6 bases, J lost 0 bases, and 5 bases stayed unmatched. CDR3 length: 15 amino acids.

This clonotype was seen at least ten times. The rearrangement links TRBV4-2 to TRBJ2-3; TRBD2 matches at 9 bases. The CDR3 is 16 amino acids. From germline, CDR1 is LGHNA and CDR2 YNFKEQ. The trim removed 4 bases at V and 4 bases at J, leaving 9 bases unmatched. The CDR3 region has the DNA TGTGCCAGCAGCCCGAAAGGGGGCGGGGGGGCAGATACGCAGTATTTT. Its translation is CASSPKGGGGADTQYF.

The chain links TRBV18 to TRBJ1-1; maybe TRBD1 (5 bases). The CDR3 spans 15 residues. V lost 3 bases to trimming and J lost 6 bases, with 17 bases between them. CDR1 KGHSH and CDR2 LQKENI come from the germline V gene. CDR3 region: CASSPGAGLQAEAFF. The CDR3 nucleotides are TGTGCCAGCTCACCCGGGGCAGGGCTCCAAGCTGAAGCTTTCTTT. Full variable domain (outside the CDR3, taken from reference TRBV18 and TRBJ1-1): NAGVMQNPRHLVRRRGQEARLRCSPMKGHSHVYWYRQLPEEGLKFMVYLQKENIIDESGMPKERFSAEFPKEGPSILRIQQVVRGDSAAYFCASSPGAGLQAEAFFGQGTRLTVV.

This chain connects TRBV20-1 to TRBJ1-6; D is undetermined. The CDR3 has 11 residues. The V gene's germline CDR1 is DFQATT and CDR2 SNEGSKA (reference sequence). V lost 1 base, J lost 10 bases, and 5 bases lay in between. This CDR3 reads CSARGESPLHF. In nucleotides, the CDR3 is TGCAGTGCTAGAGGGGAATCACCCCTCCACTTT.

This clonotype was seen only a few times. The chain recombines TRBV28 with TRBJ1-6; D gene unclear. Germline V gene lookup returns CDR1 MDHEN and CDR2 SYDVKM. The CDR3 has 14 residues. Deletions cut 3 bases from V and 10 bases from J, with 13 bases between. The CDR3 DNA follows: TGTGCCAGCAGTTTCCCCGACATCGGGTCACCCCTCCACTTT. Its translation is CASSFPDIGSPLHF. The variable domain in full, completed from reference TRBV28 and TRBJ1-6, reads DVKVTQSSRYLVKRTGEKVFLECVQDMDHENMFWYRQDPGLGLRLIYFSYDVKMKEKGDIPEGYSVSREKKERFSLILESASTNQTSMYLCASSFPDIGSPLHFGNGTRLTVT.

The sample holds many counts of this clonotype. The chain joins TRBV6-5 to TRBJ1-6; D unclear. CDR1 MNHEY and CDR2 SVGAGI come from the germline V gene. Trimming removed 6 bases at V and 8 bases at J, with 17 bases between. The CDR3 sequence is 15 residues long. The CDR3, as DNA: TGTGCCAGCAGAGTCGGGTTAGGAGGCTATTCACCCCTCCACTTT. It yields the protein CASRVGLGGYSPLHF.

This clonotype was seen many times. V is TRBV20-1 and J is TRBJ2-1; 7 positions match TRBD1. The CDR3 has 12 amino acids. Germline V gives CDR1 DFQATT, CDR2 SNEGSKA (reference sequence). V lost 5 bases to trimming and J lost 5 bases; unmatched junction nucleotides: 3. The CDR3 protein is CSALQGNNEQFF. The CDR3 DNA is TGCAGTGCTCTACAGGGGAACAATGAGCAGTTCTTC.

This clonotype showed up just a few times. The CDR3 here is CASSFGALANYGYTF. The CDR3 DNA reads TGTGCCAGCAGTTTCGGGGCGTTGGCTAACTATGGCTACACCTTC. The chain is built from TRBV12-3 or TRBV12-4 and TRBJ1-2; D perhaps matches TRBD1 (5 bases). The V gene lost 3 bases and the J gene lost 0 bases, with 11 bases spanning the gap. The CDR3 contains 15 residues.

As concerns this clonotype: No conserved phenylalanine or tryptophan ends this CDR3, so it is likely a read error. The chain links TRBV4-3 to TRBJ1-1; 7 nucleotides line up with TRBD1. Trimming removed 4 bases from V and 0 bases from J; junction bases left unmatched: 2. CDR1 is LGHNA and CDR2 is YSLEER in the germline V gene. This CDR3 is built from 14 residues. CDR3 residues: CASSLRGLNTEAFC. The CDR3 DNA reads TGCGCCAGCAGCCTAAGGGGGCTGAACACTGAAGCTTTCTGT.

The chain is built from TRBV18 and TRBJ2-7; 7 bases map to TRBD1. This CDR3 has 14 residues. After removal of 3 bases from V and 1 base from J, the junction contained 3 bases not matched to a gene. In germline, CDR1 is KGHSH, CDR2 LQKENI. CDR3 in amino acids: CASSPGQWSYEQYF. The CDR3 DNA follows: TGTGCCAGCTCACCGGGACAGTGGTCCTACGAGCAGTACTTC. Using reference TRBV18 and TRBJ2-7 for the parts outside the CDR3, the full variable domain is NAGVMQNPRHLVRRRGQEARLRCSPMKGHSHVYWYRQLPEEGLKFMVYLQKENIIDESGMPKERFSAEFPKEGPSILRIQQVVRGDSAAYFCASSPGQWSYEQYFGPGTRLTVT.

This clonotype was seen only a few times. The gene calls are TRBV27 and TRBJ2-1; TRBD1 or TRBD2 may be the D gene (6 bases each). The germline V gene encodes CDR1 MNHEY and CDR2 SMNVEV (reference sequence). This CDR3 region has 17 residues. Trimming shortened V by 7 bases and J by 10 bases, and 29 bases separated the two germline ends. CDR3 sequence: CASIARRTLKGGREQFF. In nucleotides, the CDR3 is TGTGCCAGCATTGCTCGAAGGACCCTCAAGGGGGGACGAGAGCAGTTCTTC.

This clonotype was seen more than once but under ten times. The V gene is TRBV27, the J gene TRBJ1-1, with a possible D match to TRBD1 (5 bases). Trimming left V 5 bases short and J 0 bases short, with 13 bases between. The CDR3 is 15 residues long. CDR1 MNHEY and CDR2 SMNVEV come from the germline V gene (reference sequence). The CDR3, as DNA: TGTGCCAGCAGTCCTCAATGGGGCCTGAACACTGAAGCTTTCTTT. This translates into CASSPQWGLNTEAFF.

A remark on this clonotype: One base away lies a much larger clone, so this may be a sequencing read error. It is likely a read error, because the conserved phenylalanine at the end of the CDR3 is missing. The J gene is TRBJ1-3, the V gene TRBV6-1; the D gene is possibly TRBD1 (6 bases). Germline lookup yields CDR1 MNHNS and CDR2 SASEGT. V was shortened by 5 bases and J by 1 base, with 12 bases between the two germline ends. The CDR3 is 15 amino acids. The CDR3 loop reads CASSLLQGSGNTIYS. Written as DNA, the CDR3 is TGTGCCAGCAGTCTATTACAGGGATCTGGAAACACCATATATTCT.

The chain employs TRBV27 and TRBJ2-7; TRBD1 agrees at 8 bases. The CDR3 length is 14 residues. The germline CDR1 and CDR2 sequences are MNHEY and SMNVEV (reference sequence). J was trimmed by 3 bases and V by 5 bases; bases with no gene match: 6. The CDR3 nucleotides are TGTGCCAGCAGTATAGGGACAGGTAGCTACGAGCAGTACTTC. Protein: CASSIGTGSYEQYF.

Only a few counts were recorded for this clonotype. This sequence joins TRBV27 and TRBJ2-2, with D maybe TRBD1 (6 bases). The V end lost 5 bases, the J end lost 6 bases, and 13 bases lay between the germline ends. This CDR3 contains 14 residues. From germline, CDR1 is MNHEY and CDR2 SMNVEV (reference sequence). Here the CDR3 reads CASSPSQGPGELFF. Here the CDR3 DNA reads TGTGCCAGCAGTCCCTCACAGGGCCCCGGGGAGCTGTTTTTT.

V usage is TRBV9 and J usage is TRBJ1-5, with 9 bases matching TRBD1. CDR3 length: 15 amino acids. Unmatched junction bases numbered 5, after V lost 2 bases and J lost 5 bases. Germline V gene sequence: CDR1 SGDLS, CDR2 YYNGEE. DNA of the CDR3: TGTGCCAGCAGCGTGTCGGGACAGGGCGATCAGCCCCAGCATTTT. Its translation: CASSVSGQGDQPQHF.